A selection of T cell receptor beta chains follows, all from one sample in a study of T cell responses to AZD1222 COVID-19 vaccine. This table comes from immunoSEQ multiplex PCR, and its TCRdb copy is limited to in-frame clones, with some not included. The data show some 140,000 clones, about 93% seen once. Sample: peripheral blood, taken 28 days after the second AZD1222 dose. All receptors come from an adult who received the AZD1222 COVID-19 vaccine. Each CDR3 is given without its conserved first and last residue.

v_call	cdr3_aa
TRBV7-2	ASSPPRGGESNYGYT
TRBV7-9	ASSLIGGIGNSPLH
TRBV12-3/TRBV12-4	ASSYRDGYT
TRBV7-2	ASSLLYWNTEAF
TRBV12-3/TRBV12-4	ASGRGYEQY
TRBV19	ASSIVSDEKLF
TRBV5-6	ASSLRTGAGTDTQY
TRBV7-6	ASSSLSDTGELF
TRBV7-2	ASSPPGLASGQPQH
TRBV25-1	ATRAGAGNEQF
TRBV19	ASRSVGDSGYT
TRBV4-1	ASSQDLVRGGSEAF
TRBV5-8	ASRQGGHNEQF
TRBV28	ASSPGYFGRTNGYGYT